This T cell receptor (beta chain) was captured by sequencing in a study of tumor and adjacent non-tumor tissue in lung cancer. Study-wide context: Patients comprised about eleven adenocarcinoma, a couple of squamous cell carcinoma and 1 small cell lung cancer. On average, productive TCRbeta reads reached about 4 million per sample.

A modified ARM-PCR protocol with three rounds of nested PCR amplified TCRbeta. One entry per CDR3 protein, called by TCRdb with MiXCR from the multiplex PCR reads. Of approximately 140,000 distinct CDR3 sequences in the sample, 66% are singletons; the top ten hold about 18%. No cell sorting was done before RNA was extracted from the tissue. Chemotherapy-naive patients with new lung cancer underwent thoracic surgery in China, August–November 2014. This clonotype was observed a few times. V was cut by 6 bases and J by 2 bases, with 7 bases left in between. The CDR3 has 13 residues. The germline V gene encodes CDR1 MNHNY and CDR2 SVGAGI (reference sequence).

This clonotype was obtained from a man aged 55 to 69 with small cell lung cancer. The rearrangement uses TRBV6-6 and TRBJ2-2; no firm D call. Sequencing input: lung tumor tissue. The CDR3 DNA reads as TGTGCCAGCAGCGGGCGAAACACCGGGGAGCTGTTTTTT. As protein: CASSGRNTGELFF.